This T cell receptor (beta chain) is from a study of T cell changes during pregnancy in multiple sclerosis (dated by TCRdb to between 2019 and 2020). Regarding the complete study: The study examined how the T cell repertoire changed over the course of pregnancy in women with multiple sclerosis.

Library construction relied on the immunoSEQ multiplex PCR assay. Not all clones reach the TCRdb copy of this immuneACCESS table, which keeps in-frame sequences only. Checked studies attribute under half of the gap to unresolved V genes and leave the rest unexplained. The sample contains approximately 30,000 clones, about nine tenths of them found a single time. The top ten clones comprise 9.5% to 15% of the sample. This clone was found many times. The target of this receptor is not known. No base quality values were provided; no much bigger clone lies one nucleotide off. The germline V gene specifies MDHEN as CDR1 and SYDVKM as CDR2. Trimming removed 6 bases from V and 0 bases from J, leaving 9 bases between the germline ends. The CDR3 measures 14 amino acids from cysteine to phenylalanine. Only CDR3 DNA remains: 42 bases, in frame from the first base.

The chain couples TRBV28 to TRBJ1-5; the D gene is not confidently resolved. This clonotype originated in a female donor with multiple sclerosis, enrolled in a pregnancy study. Source: CD8+ T cells from peripheral blood mononuclear cells, taken in the first trimester of pregnancy. The CDR3 region: CASSQVYSNQPQHF. The DNA sequence is TGTGCCAGCAGCCAGGTTTATAGCAATCAGCCCCAGCATTTT.